This paragraph reports one T cell receptor beta chain. Its matching antigen is unknown. Generated by immunoSEQ multiplex PCR, the TCRdb table keeps only in-frame clones and is missing some. The table records 300,000 to 400,000 clones, 93% of them present only once. Trimming cost V 8 bases and J 4 bases, with 11 bases left between them. This CDR3 is 12 amino acids long. This specimen belongs to a study of brain T cells in children with intractable seizures. Study results and caveats: Viral specificity was inferred only from CDR3 similarity; HCMV serostatus was unknown.

Time point described: blood from clinic visit 5 months post-surgery; TSC patient then seizure free. The sequenced cases were selected for having the highest brain T cell transcript signatures. Before surgery, patients took at least one anti-epileptic drug. V and J are TRBV12-3 or TRBV12-4 and TRBJ1-2; no firm D call. Source: peripheral blood, taken roughly 5 months after surgery. This sequence originates from a boy younger than two with tuberous sclerosis and intractable seizures. This CDR3 is CASYEPGYGYTF. DNA of the CDR3: TGTGCCAGCTACGAGCCGGGCTATGGCTACACCTTC.